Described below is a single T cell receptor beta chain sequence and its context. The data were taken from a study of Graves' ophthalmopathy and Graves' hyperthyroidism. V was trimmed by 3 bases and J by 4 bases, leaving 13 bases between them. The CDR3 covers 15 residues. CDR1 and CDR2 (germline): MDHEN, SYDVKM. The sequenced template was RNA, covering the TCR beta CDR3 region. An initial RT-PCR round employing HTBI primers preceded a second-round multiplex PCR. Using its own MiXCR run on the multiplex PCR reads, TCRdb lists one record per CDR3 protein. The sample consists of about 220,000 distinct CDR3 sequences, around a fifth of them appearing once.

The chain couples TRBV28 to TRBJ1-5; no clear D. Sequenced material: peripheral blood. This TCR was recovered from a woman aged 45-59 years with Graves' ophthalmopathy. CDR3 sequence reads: CASSLLSSGNQPQHF. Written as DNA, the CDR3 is TGTGCCAGCAGTTTGTTGTCGTCAGGAAATCAGCCCCAGCATTTT.